These 4 T cell receptor beta chains were all obtained from the same sample, sequenced in a study of blood T cell repertoires in COVID-19. Clones were sequenced by immunoSEQ multiplex PCR, and TCRdb holds only the in-frame ones, with some missing. This sample carries some 220,000 clones, approximately 83% of them seen once, and the ten largest clones take more than 5.5%. Source material: peripheral blood. The receptors come from a human donor in a cohort sampled during active COVID-19.

This rearrangement joins TRBV18 to TRBJ2-7, with unresolved D. The CDR3 runs to 13 residues. V gave up 3 bases and J gave up 2 bases, with 8 bases separating them. Germline values: CDR1 KGHSH, CDR2 LQKENI. The DNA for the CDR3 is TGTGCCAGCTCACCCAACGGAGCCTACGAGCAGTACTTC. Encoded protein: CASSPNGAYEQYF.

On this clone: Other nucleotide sequences from this sample produce the same CDR3. V and J are TRBV7-2 and TRBJ2-7, with TRBD2 matching 9 bases. J lost 4 bases, V lost 0 bases, and 4 bases had no gene match. Germline V gene sequence: CDR1 SGHTA, CDR2 FQGNSA. The CDR3 is made up of 15 amino acids. DNA of the CDR3: TGTGCCAGCAGCTTAGCCGGGACTAGCTCGTACGAGCAGTACTTC. It translates to CASSLAGTSSYEQYF.

This clone was seen a handful of times. The CDR3 is CASSPGPQEGEQYF. CDR3 bases: TGCGCCAGCAGCCCCGGACCTCAGGAGGGGGAGCAGTACTTC. The genes are TRBV5-1 and TRBJ2-7; D perhaps matches TRBD2 (6 bases). This CDR3 has 14 residues. Trimming removed 4 bases from V and 7 bases from J, with 18 bases in between. Germline V gene data show CDR1 as SGHRS and CDR2 as YFSETQ.

The chain is built from TRBV21-1 and TRBJ2-1; no DNA check was done on the table's D call, TRBD2. TRBV21-1 is a pseudogene locus. CDR3 size: 20 residues. The CDR3 region has the DNA TGTGCCAGCAGCATACAGGGACTAGCGGGAGTCAGGCCGGCCTACAATGAGCAGTTCTTC. Protein sequence: CASSIQGLAGVRPAYNEQFF.